This TCR beta chain is from a study of blood T cell repertoires in COVID-19. Study background: Collection of acute and convalescent COVID-19 samples took place in the United States, Italy and Spain.

V was pared by 6 bases and J by 0 bases, with 12 bases between. This CDR3 spans 15 amino acids. In the source study's methods: Amplification from reference gene primers served as the basis for estimated nucleated cell counts. Data came from immunoSEQ multiplex PCR; TCRdb stores just in-frame clones and leaves some out. V and J calls and clone size are those listed in that table; D and trimming were worked out from the DNA. The sample holds around 120,000 clones, more than 65% seen once. This sequence originates from a human donor in a cohort sampled during active COVID-19. The chain links TRBV23-1 to TRBJ2-1; a weak D match, TRBD1 (6 bases). TRBV23-1 is assigned to the ORF class and has an uncertain function. The specimen sequenced was peripheral blood. The CDR3 here is CASSRTGNSYNEQFF. The CDR3, as DNA: TGCGCCAGCAGCCGAACAGGGAACTCCTACAATGAGCAGTTCTTC.